Below are 27 T cell receptor beta chains sequenced from a single sample in a study of blood T cell repertoires in COVID-19. TCRdb keeps only in-frame clones here, not all; method: immunoSEQ multiplex PCR. Of more than 250,000 clones in the sample, roughly 86% were seen once. The sequenced sample consisted of PBMCs or T cells enriched from blood (not recorded which). The source is a woman between 25 and 40 years old who had recovered from COVID-19.

In DNA form, the CDR3 reads TGCGCCAGCAGCCCGACAGGGGATGGCTACACCTTC. It codes for CASSPTGDGYTF. The chain recombines TRBV5-1 with TRBJ1-2; 8 nucleotides align to TRBD1. V lost 4 bases to trimming and J lost 6 bases; unmatched junction nucleotides: 2. This CDR3 comprises 12 residues. CDR1 and CDR2 (germline): SGHRS, YFSETQ. The full variable domain, completed using reference TRBV5-1 and TRBJ1-2, is KAGVTQTPRYLIKTRGQQVTLSCSPISGHRSVSWYQQTPGQGLQFLFEYFSETQRNKGNFPGRFSGRQFSNSRSEMNVSTLELGDSALYLCASSPTGDGYTFGSGTRLTVV.

The chain uses TRBV5-6 and TRBJ1-1, with 7 bases fitting TRBD1. This CDR3 contains 14 residues. Germline CDR1 SGHDT, CDR2 YYEEEE. V was pared by 0 bases and J by 1 base, with 0 bases of the junction left unmatched. CDR3 sequence reads: CASSLDRGNTEAFF. CDR3 nucleotides: TGTGCCAGCAGCTTGGACAGGGGGAACACTGAAGCTTTCTTT.

Note on this clone: This sample also contains other DNA sequences that code for the same CDR3. This chain uses TRBV28 with TRBJ1-4; 8 bases are a match to TRBD1. V lost 6 bases, J lost 4 bases, and 4 bases stayed unmatched. Germline loops: CDR1 MDHEN, CDR2 SYDVKM. CDR3 length equals 14 residues. DNA of the CDR3: TGTGCCAGCAGCAGACAGGGGTTTAATGAAAAACTGTTTTTT. This sequence encodes CASSRQGFNEKLFF.

The chain carries TRBV15 and TRBJ2-1, with 8 nucleotides matching TRBD2. Germline loops: CDR1 LNHNV, CDR2 YYDKDF (reference sequence). The CDR3 runs to 16 residues. With 4 bases clipped from V and 4 bases from J, the junction kept 9 bases outside the gene matches. This chain's CDR3 is CATSTRGRGEYNEQFF. CDR3 DNA: TGTGCCACCAGCACCCGTGGGCGGGGGGAATACAATGAGCAGTTCTTC.

About this clone: Additional DNA sequences in this sample encode the identical CDR3. This chain links TRBV7-9 with TRBJ1-1, with TRBD1 identical over 8 bases. Germline CDR1 is SEHNR and CDR2 is FQNEAQ (reference sequence). V lost 0 bases to trimming and J lost 5 bases; unmatched junction nucleotides: 5. The CDR3 has 15 amino acids. CDR3 residues: CASSLAQGARTEAFF. In DNA form, the CDR3 reads TGTGCCAGCAGCTTAGCCCAGGGGGCTAGGACTGAAGCTTTCTTT.

The chain combines TRBV7-7 with TRBJ2-2, with 10 bases identical to TRBD1. Germline V lookup: CDR1 SSHAT, CDR2 FNYEAQ (reference sequence). This CDR3 contains 16 residues. Trimming cost V 3 bases and J 5 bases; bases outside gene matches: 6. CDR3 in amino acids: CASSLVGTGATGELFF. CDR3 sequence (DNA): TGTGCCAGCAGCTTGGTAGGGACAGGGGCGACCGGGGAGCTGTTTTTT.

The J gene is TRBJ1-5, the V gene TRBV12-3 or TRBV12-4; D call uncertain. CDR3 size: 13 residues. The V end lost 6 bases, the J end lost 5 bases, and 11 bases lay between the germline ends. The CDR3: CASSSYGDQPQHF. The CDR3 nucleotides read TGTGCCAGCAGCTCCTATGGAGATCAGCCCCAGCATTTT.

V gene TRBV6-5 combines with J gene TRBJ1-2, with unresolved D. CDR1 is MNHEY and CDR2 is SVGAGI in the germline V gene. The CDR3 has 16 residues. With 0 bases removed from V and 8 bases from J, the gap between germline ends came to 19 bases. CDR3 in DNA: TGTGCCAGCAGTTACTCTACATCGGGGAGGGCTAAAGGCTACACCTTC. Its translation is CASSYSTSGRAKGYTF.

The chain joins TRBV7-3 to TRBJ2-1; TRBD2 matches 7 bases. Germline CDR1 is SGHTA and CDR2 is FQGTGA. The ends lost 2 bases at V and 9 bases at J; junction bases unmatched: 10. The CDR3 has 15 residues. DNA of the CDR3: TGTGCCAGCAGCTTAGGGACTACGTTTCGTGGTGAGCAGTTCTTC. The encoded protein is CASSLGTTFRGEQFF.

This clone was seen once. This chain joins TRBV13 and TRBJ2-5; 12 positions match TRBD2. The CDR3 is 17 amino acids. Germline V CDR1 and CDR2: PRHDT, FYEKMQ (reference sequence). Trimming at V came to 5 bases and at J to 4 bases, leaving 11 bases not matched to a gene. The CDR3 DNA sequence: TGTGCCAGCAGCCTGCTAGCGGGGGGGCCCTTTCGAGAGACCCAGTACTTC. It codes for CASSLLAGGPFRETQYF.

The gene calls are TRBV10-2 and TRBJ1-1; D is uncertain. Germline V gene lookup returns CDR1 WSHSY and CDR2 SAAADI. Trimming took off 2 bases at V and 0 bases at J, with 4 bases between the two ends. CDR3 length: 13 residues. This CDR3 reads CASSERLNTEAFF. The CDR3 DNA sequence: TGCGCCAGCAGTGAGCGGTTGAACACTGAAGCTTTCTTT.

The V gene is TRBV5-8, the J gene TRBJ1-2, with D perhaps TRBD1 (6 bases). CDR1 and CDR2 from the germline V gene are SGHTS and YDEGEE. V dropped 7 bases and J dropped 7 bases, with 20 bases sitting between them. This CDR3 comprises 14 residues. The CDR3 DNA reads as TGTGCCAGCGCGGAGTTACAGGGTGTGGTTGGCTACACCTTC. This encodes CASAELQGVVGYTF.

This chain uses TRBV6-1 with TRBJ1-5; D gene uncertain. Between the trimmed V and J ends, which lost 8 bases and 2 bases, there was a span of 13 bases. This CDR3 is 14 amino acids long. The germline V gene encodes CDR1 MNHNS and CDR2 SASEGT. For the CDR3, the DNA is TGTGCCAGCGGCCATGCGGGCCGCAATCAGCCCCAGCATTTT. It codes for CASGHAGRNQPQHF.

The genes are TRBV4-1 and TRBJ1-5; D remains unclear. CDR3 size: 16 residues. CDR1 and CDR2 from the germline V gene are MGHRA and YSYEKL. V was pared by 0 bases and J by 4 bases, with 13 bases between. In nucleotides, the CDR3 is TGCGCCAGCAGCCAAGACGGAGGTTTCGGGAATCAGCCCCAGCATTTT. This encodes CASSQDGGFGNQPQHF.

CDR3 protein: CASSQGELVYNSPLHF. The CDR3 region has the DNA TGTGCCAGCAGCCAAGGGGAGTTGGTGTATAATTCACCCCTCCACTTT. The rearrangement links TRBV3-1 (or the pseudogene TRBV3-2) to TRBJ1-6; D remains unclear. The CDR3 has 16 amino acids. Germline CDR1 reads LGHDT; CDR2 reads YNNKEL (reference sequence). V lost 1 base and J 4 bases, leaving 11 bases between the germline ends.

This clone was picked up a small number of times. The chain recombines TRBV30 with TRBJ2-2; a weak D match, TRBD2 (5 bases). The CDR3 contains 14 residues. Germline V gives CDR1 GTSNPN, CDR2 SVGIG (reference sequence). Trimming left V 0 bases short and J 6 bases short, with 11 bases between. CDR3 in DNA: TGTGCCTGGAGTGTTGGTGGAGGCGCCGGGGAGCTGTTTTTT. It is translated as CAWSVGGGAGELFF.

V gene TRBV4-1 combines with J gene TRBJ1-2; D perhaps matches TRBD1 (6 bases). This CDR3 has 17 amino acids. Germline lookup yields CDR1 MGHRA and CDR2 YSYEKL. The V and J ends lost 0 bases and 2 bases respectively, with 16 bases between them. For the CDR3, the DNA is TGCGCCAGCAGCCAAGAAGGGGGTAGGGAGTACAACTATGGCTACACCTTC. Translating gives CASSQEGGREYNYGYTF.

CDR3 loop: CASSLYGPGGVMDTQYF. CDR3 sequence (DNA): TGTGCCAGCAGCTTATACGGCCCAGGGGGAGTGATGGATACGCAGTATTTT. The chain employs TRBV7-3 and TRBJ2-3, with 7 bases identical to TRBD1. The germline gives CDR1 SGHTA, CDR2 FQGTGA. With V trimmed by 2 bases and J by 6 bases, 14 bases remained unmatched. The CDR3 length is 17 residues.

The V gene is TRBV28, the J gene TRBJ2-7; D remains unclear. This CDR3 region has 13 residues. CDR1 is MDHEN, CDR2 SYDVKM, per germline. V was clipped by 3 bases and J by 0 bases, with 6 bases between them. The CDR3 DNA reads as TGTGCCAGCAGTTTCGTCGGCTCCTACGAGCAGTACTTC. Residues: CASSFVGSYEQYF.

V and J are TRBV30 and TRBJ1-6, with D unclear. The germline V gene encodes CDR1 GTSNPN and CDR2 SVGIG (reference sequence). The CDR3 loop spans 15 amino acids. The V and J ends lost 2 bases and 2 bases respectively, with 10 bases between them. The CDR3: CAWSRRQTYNSPLHF. The CDR3 DNA sequence: TGTGCCTGGAGTAGGCGGCAAACCTATAATTCACCCCTCCACTTT. Variable domain in full (rest from reference TRBV30 and TRBJ1-6): SQTIHQWPATLVQPVGSPLSLECTVEGTSNPNLYWYRQAAGRGLQLLFYSVGIGQISSEVPQNLSASRPQDRQFILSSKKLLLSDSGFYLCAWSRRQTYNSPLHFGNGTRLTVT.

This clone was observed once. The chain recombines TRBV21-1 with TRBJ2-6; the table calls TRBD1, which could not be checked here. TRBV21-1 is labeled a pseudogene. The CDR3 has 18 amino acids. CDR3 sequence: CASSKEDRAISGANVLTF. DNA for the CDR3: TGTGCCAGCAGCAAAGAGGACAGGGCTATCTCTGGGGCCAACGTCCTGACTTTC.

The rearrangement uses TRBV12-5 and TRBJ2-2; 10 bases map to TRBD1. In germline, CDR1 is LGHNT, CDR2 FRNRAP. V lost 11 bases to trimming and J lost 6 bases; unmatched junction nucleotides: 9. The CDR3 has 14 amino acids. CDR3 amino acids: CAAGTGESPGELFF. In DNA form, the CDR3 reads TGTGCTGCCGGGACAGGGGAATCCCCCGGGGAGCTGTTTTTT.

The gene calls are TRBV19 and TRBJ1-1, with 7 bases that match TRBD1. This CDR3 has 15 amino acids. Looked up from germline, CDR1 is LNHDA and CDR2 is SQIVND (reference sequence). V shed 1 base, J shed 6 bases, and the junction held 8 bases outside the gene matches. CDR3 DNA: TGTGCCAGTAGTATAGTCCCAGGGGGGATGGCTGAAGCTTTCTTT. It encodes CASSIVPGGMAEAFF.

This clone was recorded a few times. The rearrangement uses TRBV15 and TRBJ1-6, with D uncertain. The germline CDR1 and CDR2 sequences are LNHNV and YYDKDF (reference sequence). With 4 bases removed from V and 9 bases from J, the gap between germline ends came to 13 bases. CDR3 length equals 14 residues. CDR3 loop: CATSIERMGSPLHF. In nucleotides, the CDR3 is TGTGCCACCAGCATAGAGAGGATGGGTTCACCCCTCCACTTT.

The chain couples TRBV7-6 to TRBJ1-1; TRBD1 matches 7 bases. The V segment lost 3 bases and the J segment 5 bases; nucleotides outside the gene matches: 9. Germline CDR1 and CDR2: SGHVS and FNYEAQ. This CDR3 comprises 15 residues. CDR3 region: CASSLGVTGRTEAFF. The CDR3, as DNA: TGTGCCAGCAGCTTGGGAGTGACAGGGAGGACTGAAGCTTTCTTT.

This chain joins TRBV14 and TRBJ2-5; D might be TRBD1 (6 bases). The CDR3 covers 15 residues. Germline values: CDR1 SGHDN, CDR2 FVKESK. Trimming removed 4 bases at V and 3 bases at J, with 15 bases between. The DNA of the CDR3 is TGTGCCAGCAGCCCGAATGCCAGGGGAGAAGAGACCCAGTACTTC. Its protein is CASSPNARGEETQYF.

The chain recombines TRBV3-1 (or the pseudogene TRBV3-2) with TRBJ2-5, with 15 nucleotides matching TRBD2. Germline V gene data show CDR1 as LGHDT and CDR2 as YNNKEL (reference sequence). V was clipped by 4 bases and J by 1 base; unmatched bases: 7. The CDR3 runs 18 residues. The CDR3 DNA reads as TGTGCCAGCAGCCGCAAGGGACTAGCGGGAGGAATCCAAGAGACCCAGTACTTC. This gives the protein CASSRKGLAGGIQETQYF.